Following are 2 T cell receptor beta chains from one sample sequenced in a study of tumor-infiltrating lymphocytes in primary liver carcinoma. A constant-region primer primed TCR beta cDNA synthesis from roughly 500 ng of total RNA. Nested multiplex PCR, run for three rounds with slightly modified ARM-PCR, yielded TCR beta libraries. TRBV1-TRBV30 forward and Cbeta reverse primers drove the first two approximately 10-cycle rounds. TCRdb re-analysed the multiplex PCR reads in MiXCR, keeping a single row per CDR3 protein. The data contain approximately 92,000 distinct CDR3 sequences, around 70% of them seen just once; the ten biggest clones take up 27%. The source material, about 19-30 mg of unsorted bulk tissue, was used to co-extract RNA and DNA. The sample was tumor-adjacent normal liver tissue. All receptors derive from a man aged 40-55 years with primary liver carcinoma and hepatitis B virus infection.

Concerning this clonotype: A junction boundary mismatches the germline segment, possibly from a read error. Here the CDR3 DNA reads TGTGCCAGTAGCTTAGGGGCTGGAGGGAGTACCGAGCAGTACTTC. Translating it yields CASSLGAGGSTEQYF. This chain links TRBV11-2 with TRBJ2-7; D is perhaps TRBD2 (6 bases). This CDR3 comprises 15 residues. Germline-derived CDR1 and CDR2 are SGHAT and FQNNGV.

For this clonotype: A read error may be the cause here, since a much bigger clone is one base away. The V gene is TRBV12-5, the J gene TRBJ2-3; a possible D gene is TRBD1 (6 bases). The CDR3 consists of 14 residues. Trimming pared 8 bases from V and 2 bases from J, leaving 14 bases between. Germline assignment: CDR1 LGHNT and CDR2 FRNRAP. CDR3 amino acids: CASRTGRNTDTQYF. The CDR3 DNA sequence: TGTGCTAGTAGAACAGGGAGAAACACAGATACGCAGTATTTT. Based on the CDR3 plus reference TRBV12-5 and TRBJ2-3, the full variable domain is DARVTQTPRHKVTEMGQEVTMRCQPILGHNTVFWYRQTMMQGLELLAYFRNRAPLDDSGMPKDRFSAEMPDATLATLKIQPSEPRDSAVYFCASRTGRNTDTQYFGPGTRLTVL.